This entry lists 30 T cell receptor beta chains sequenced from one sample in a study of lymphopenia after photon versus proton radiotherapy. This table comes from immunoSEQ multiplex PCR, and its TCRdb copy is limited to in-frame clones, with some not included. Of fewer than 40,000 clones detected, approximately 95% appear once; the ten largest clones hold roughly 0.71%. The sample was peripheral blood, taken from a patient treated with photon-based radiotherapy. Source of these receptors: a woman in her fifties or sixties with cholangiocarcinoma.

This chain joins TRBV7-9 and TRBJ1-2; 7 bases are a match to TRBD1. Germline V gene sequence: CDR1 SEHNR, CDR2 FQNEAQ (reference sequence). The CDR3 sequence is 14 residues long. J was trimmed by 6 bases and V by 4 bases; bases with no gene match: 8. CDR3 residues: CASSWIGGFDGYTF. The CDR3 DNA reads as TGTGCCAGCAGCTGGATAGGGGGCTTTGATGGCTACACCTTC.

The chain links TRBV15 to TRBJ1-4, with D possibly being TRBD1 (5 bases). Germline V gene lookup returns CDR1 LNHNV and CDR2 YYDKDF (reference sequence). This CDR3 has 14 residues. V lost 10 bases and J lost 4, with 16 bases in between. CDR3 sequence (DNA): TGTGCCAGCACGGGACGGGGGAGTAATGAAAAACTGTTTTTT. This translates into CASTGRGSNEKLFF.

The chain links TRBV28 to TRBJ1-5; D is unclear. Looked up from germline, CDR1 is MDHEN and CDR2 is SYDVKM. The CDR3 runs to 15 residues. The V end lost 6 bases, the J end lost 0 bases, and 12 bases lay between the germline ends. The CDR3 reads CASRSPTYSNQPQHF. The CDR3 coding sequence is TGTGCCAGCAGATCCCCTACATATAGCAATCAGCCCCAGCATTTT.

This sequence joins TRBV27 and TRBJ1-1, with a tentative D call TRBD1 (5 bases). Germline V gives CDR1 MNHEY, CDR2 SMNVEV (reference sequence). This CDR3 contains 15 residues. The V gene lost 6 bases and the J gene lost 1 base, with 15 bases spanning the gap. DNA for the CDR3: TGTGCCAGCAGAGCCCTGACAGAAAAGAACACTGAAGCTTTCTTT. Its protein is CASRALTEKNTEAFF.

The sample holds one count of this clone. V and J are TRBV28 and TRBJ1-2; tentatively, D is TRBD1 (6 bases). This CDR3 has 14 residues. Trimming removed 5 bases at V and 9 bases at J, with 19 bases between. Germline V gene data show CDR1 as MDHEN and CDR2 as SYDVKM. CDR3 DNA sequence: TGTGCCAGCAGTCTCCGGGGGGGCGCGTCGAGCTACACCTTC. Translation: CASSLRGGASSYTF.

The rearrangement links TRBV2 to TRBJ2-2; D is perhaps TRBD1 (6 bases). The CDR3 is made up of 13 amino acids. Germline CDR1 SNHLY, CDR2 FYNNEI. V was pared by 6 bases and J by 4 bases, with 9 bases between. CDR3: CASRETGTGELFF. CDR3 nucleotide sequence: TGTGCCAGCAGGGAGACAGGCACCGGGGAGCTGTTTTTT.

The table lists this clone with a count of one. The chain couples TRBV18 to TRBJ2-5; D is undetermined. CDR3 length: 12 amino acids. Germline values: CDR1 KGHSH, CDR2 LQKENI. V was trimmed by 1 base and J by 5 bases, leaving 5 bases between them. CDR3 bases: TGTGCCAGCTCACCACGCGGCGAGACCCAGTACTTC. Translating gives CASSPRGETQYF.

V gene TRBV13 combines with J gene TRBJ2-3; 11 bases line up with TRBD1. CDR3 length: 16 residues. Germline CDR1 and CDR2: PRHDT and FYEKMQ (reference sequence). Unmatched junction bases numbered 6, after V lost 3 bases and J lost 4 bases. The CDR3 DNA sequence: TGTGCCAGCAGCTTGCGGGACAGGGGGGGCGCAGATACGCAGTATTTT. This encodes CASSLRDRGGADTQYF.

This rearrangement joins TRBV4-3 to TRBJ1-2, with 7 bases aligning to TRBD1. This CDR3 region has 20 residues. CDR1 LGHNA and CDR2 YSLEER come from the germline V gene. Trimming removed 0 bases from V and 8 bases from J; junction bases left unmatched: 24. The CDR3 sequence is CASSQEVQRGGQAHGGGYTF. The DNA of the CDR3 is TGCGCCAGCAGCCAAGAAGTACAGAGAGGTGGACAGGCCCATGGGGGGGGCTACACCTTC.

The count of this clone is one. V and J are TRBV15 and TRBJ1-5; D ambiguous. The V and J ends lost 7 bases and 0 bases respectively, with 16 bases between them. The CDR3 runs to 16 residues. The germline V gene has CDR1 LNHNV and CDR2 YYDKDF (reference sequence). This chain's CDR3 is CATTNDPTNSNQPQHF. The CDR3 DNA follows: TGTGCCACCACAAACGACCCCACGAATAGCAATCAGCCCCAGCATTTT.

The J gene is TRBJ2-1, the V gene TRBV29-1; D not certain. Germline CDR1 and CDR2: SQVTM and ANQGSEA. Trimming removed 4 bases at V and 4 bases at J, with 14 bases between. This CDR3 spans 14 amino acids. CDR3 loop: CSVVGTRAYNEQFF. The CDR3 DNA sequence: TGCAGCGTTGTCGGCACAAGGGCTTACAATGAGCAGTTCTTC.

The chain is built from TRBV6-5 and TRBJ1-1; 7 bases fit TRBD1. Germline V gene data show CDR1 as MNHEY and CDR2 as SVGAGI. This CDR3 is 13 amino acids long. V was clipped by 8 bases and J by 10 bases; unmatched bases: 13. CDR3 sequence: CASGREQGLVAFF. CDR3 bases: TGTGCCAGCGGGCGCGAACAGGGGTTAGTAGCTTTCTTT.

This chain uses TRBV4-3 with TRBJ1-2; a weak D match, TRBD1 (5 bases). CDR1 and CDR2 (germline): LGHNA, YSLEER. The CDR3 has 12 amino acids. The V and J ends lost 4 bases and 6 bases respectively, with 9 bases between them. CDR3 region: CASSPTGDGYTF. The CDR3 DNA follows: TGCGCCAGCAGCCCGACGGGGGATGGCTACACCTTC.

The rearrangement links TRBV7-9 to TRBJ2-5; perhaps TRBD2 as D (6 bases). Germline values: CDR1 SEHNR, CDR2 FQNEAQ (reference sequence). V lost 1 base and J lost 0, with 9 bases in between. This CDR3 spans 15 amino acids. CDR3 sequence (DNA): TGTGCCAGCAGCTTAGGACTAGACAACCAAGAGACCCAGTACTTC. Amino acid sequence: CASSLGLDNQETQYF.

The V and J genes are TRBV19 and TRBJ2-1; D unclear. V lost 2 bases, J lost 2 bases, and 13 bases lay in between. This CDR3 is built from 16 residues. Germline V lookup: CDR1 LNHDA, CDR2 SQIVND (reference sequence). The DNA for the CDR3 is TGTGCCAGTAGTATAACGATTGACGGACCCTACAATGAGCAGTTCTTC. Translated: CASSITIDGPYNEQFF.

The V call is TRBV30, the J call TRBJ1-2; TRBD1 aligns across 7 bases. CDR1 is GTSNPN and CDR2 is SVGIG in the germline V gene (reference sequence). The V segment lost 3 bases and the J segment 2 bases; nucleotides outside the gene matches: 9. The CDR3 extends over 15 amino acids. CDR3: CAWSHTNRGNYGYTF. CDR3 nucleotide sequence: TGTGCCTGGAGCCACACTAACAGGGGAAACTATGGCTACACCTTC.

V and J are TRBV29-1 and TRBJ2-1; the match to TRBD2 covers 7 bases. V shed 7 bases and J 9 bases; nucleotides not matched to a gene: 18. CDR1 and CDR2 (germline): SQVTM, ANQGSEA. This CDR3 has 15 amino acids. CDR3 sequence (DNA): TGCAGCGCTAGAATCTCAGCCCTTCGGGAGGTTGAGCAGTTCTTC. Residues: CSARISALREVEQFF.

This clone was seen a single time. The chain is built from TRBV30 and TRBJ1-4; D gene unclear. Germline V gene data show CDR1 as GTSNPN and CDR2 as SVGIG (reference sequence). This CDR3 has 11 residues. The ends were cut back, 2 bases at V and 8 bases at J, with 6 bases in the middle. The CDR3 region has the DNA TGTGCCTGGAGTATAAAGGAAAAACTGTTTTTT. It encodes CAWSIKEKLFF.

This clone was picked up a small number of times. V is TRBV7-2 and J is TRBJ1-4; the D is unclear. Trimming removed 3 bases at V and 8 bases at J, with 13 bases between. Germline CDR1 is SGHTA and CDR2 is FQGNSA. The CDR3 extends over 14 amino acids. The CDR3 loop reads CASSFTTIGEKLFF. In nucleotides, the CDR3 is TGTGCCAGCAGCTTTACTACAATCGGGGAAAAACTGTTTTTT.

This clone was counted only a few times. The gene calls are TRBV10-3 and TRBJ2-1; no clear D. Germline V gives CDR1 ENHRY, CDR2 SYGVKD. The CDR3 has 16 residues. Between the trimmed V and J ends, which lost 10 bases and 0 bases, there was a span of 19 bases. The CDR3 reads CATTRGASSSYNEQFF. The CDR3 DNA sequence: TGTGCCACCACCAGAGGCGCCTCTAGCTCCTACAATGAGCAGTTCTTC.

The chain combines TRBV28 with TRBJ1-2, with D maybe TRBD1 (5 bases). From germline, CDR1 is MDHEN and CDR2 SYDVKM. V shed 2 bases and J shed 5 bases, with 15 bases lying between them. This CDR3 spans 15 amino acids. The chain's CDR3 is CASSLGGGGWYGYTF. The CDR3 bases are TGTGCCAGCAGTTTAGGGGGGGGAGGTTGGTATGGCTACACCTTC.

This chain connects TRBV7-9 to TRBJ1-1; D may be TRBD1 (6 bases). Per germline, CDR1 SEHNR and CDR2 FQNEAQ (reference sequence). V was clipped by 3 bases and J by 6 bases, with 11 bases between them. The CDR3 extends over 13 amino acids. The DNA for the CDR3 is TGTGCCAGCAGCTTCTCAGGGGTCTCTGAAGCTTTCTTT. It specifies CASSFSGVSEAFF.

This clone appeared once. Written as DNA, the CDR3 is TGTGCCAGCAGCTTAGGCCGCAGCGATCCGAGATCACCCCTCCACTTT. Its translation: CASSLGRSDPRSPLHF. This rearrangement joins TRBV11-2 to TRBJ1-6; D not certain. CDR1 is SGHAT, CDR2 FQNNGV, per germline. Trimming left V 1 base short and J 10 bases short, with 17 bases between. The CDR3 runs to 16 residues.

V is TRBV6-1 and J is TRBJ1-5; possible D gene TRBD1, 5 bases. Germline CDR1 and CDR2: MNHNS and SASEGT. The CDR3 is 14 residues long. V shed 0 bases and J shed 7 bases, with 10 bases lying between them. The CDR3 loop is CASSEAGTGQPQHF. The CDR3 DNA is TGTGCCAGCAGTGAAGCAGGGACGGGACAGCCCCAGCATTTT.

V is TRBV18 and J is TRBJ2-7; 7 bases align to TRBD1. Trimming took 1 base from V and 2 from J; bases not matched to a gene: 8. Germline CDR1 and CDR2: KGHSH and LQKENI. The CDR3 runs 16 residues. The CDR3 loop reads CASSPLGQVEPYEQYF. The CDR3 nucleotides are TGTGCCAGCTCACCACTTGGACAGGTGGAGCCCTACGAGCAGTACTTC.

The rearrangement uses TRBV6-5 and TRBJ2-2, with 8 bases matching TRBD1. With 2 bases clipped from V and 4 bases from J, the junction kept 3 bases outside the gene matches. The CDR3 sequence is 15 residues long. Germline CDR1 reads MNHEY; CDR2 reads SVGAGI. The DNA for the CDR3 is TGTGCCAGCAGTTACCAGGGACAGGCCACCGGGGAGCTGTTTTTT. This codes for CASSYQGQATGELFF.

The CDR3 region is CACTFVGDEQYF. CDR3 DNA: TGTGCCTGCACCTTTGTGGGGGACGAGCAGTACTTC. J is TRBJ2-7 and V is TRBV7-9; either TRBD1 or TRBD2 may fit D (5 bases each). V lost 11 bases, J lost 5 bases, and 16 bases lay in between. The CDR3 sequence is 12 residues long. Germline CDR1 reads SEHNR; CDR2 reads FQNEAQ (reference sequence).

This rearrangement joins TRBV7-2 to TRBJ2-2; 12 positions agree with TRBD1. V lost 5 bases, J lost 7 bases, and 14 bases stayed unmatched. Germline CDR1 is SGHTA and CDR2 is FQGNSA. The CDR3 contains 18 residues. The CDR3: CASSRGQGARWIIGELFF. The CDR3 bases are TGTGCCAGCAGCCGGGGACAGGGGGCCAGGTGGATTATCGGGGAGCTGTTTTTT.

The chain uses TRBV4-3 and TRBJ2-7, with unresolved D. This CDR3 has 14 residues. The V gene's germline CDR1 is LGHNA and CDR2 YSLEER. V shed 0 bases and J shed 2 bases, with 8 bases lying between them. The CDR3 region is CASSQEISTYEQYF. In DNA form, the CDR3 reads TGCGCCAGCAGCCAAGAAATCTCGACCTACGAGCAGTACTTC.

The chain is built from TRBV5-1 and TRBJ1-1; the D is unclear. Per germline, CDR1 SGHRS and CDR2 YFSETQ. CDR3 length equals 15 residues. The V end lost 0 bases, the J end lost 1 base, and 10 bases lay between the germline ends. CDR3: CASSLAVQKNTEAFF. The CDR3 region has the DNA TGCGCCAGCAGCTTGGCCGTACAGAAGAACACTGAAGCTTTCTTT.